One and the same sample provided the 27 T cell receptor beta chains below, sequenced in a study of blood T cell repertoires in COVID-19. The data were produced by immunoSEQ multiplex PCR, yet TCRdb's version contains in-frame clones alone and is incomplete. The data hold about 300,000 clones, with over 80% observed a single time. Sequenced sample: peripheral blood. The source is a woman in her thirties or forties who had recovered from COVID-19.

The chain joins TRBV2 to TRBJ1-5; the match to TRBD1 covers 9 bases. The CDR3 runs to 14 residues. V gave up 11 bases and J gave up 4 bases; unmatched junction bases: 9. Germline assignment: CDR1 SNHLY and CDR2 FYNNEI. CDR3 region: CAANSGTGNQPQHF. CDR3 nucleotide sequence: TGTGCCGCTAATTCAGGGACAGGGAATCAGCCCCAGCATTTT.

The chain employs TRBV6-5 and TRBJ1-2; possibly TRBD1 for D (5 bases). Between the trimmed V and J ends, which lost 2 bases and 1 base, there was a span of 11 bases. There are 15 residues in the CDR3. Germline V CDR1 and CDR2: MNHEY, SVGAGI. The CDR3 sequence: CASSYGGTFNYGYTF. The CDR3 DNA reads TGTGCCAGCAGTTACGGGGGGACCTTTAACTATGGCTACACCTTC.

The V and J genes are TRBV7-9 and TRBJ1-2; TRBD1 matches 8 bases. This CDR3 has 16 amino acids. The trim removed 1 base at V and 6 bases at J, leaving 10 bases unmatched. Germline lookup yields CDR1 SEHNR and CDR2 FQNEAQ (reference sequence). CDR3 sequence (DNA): TGTGCCAGCAGCTTAGGCCCCGGGACAGGACGCCATGGCTACACCTTC. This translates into CASSLGPGTGRHGYTF.

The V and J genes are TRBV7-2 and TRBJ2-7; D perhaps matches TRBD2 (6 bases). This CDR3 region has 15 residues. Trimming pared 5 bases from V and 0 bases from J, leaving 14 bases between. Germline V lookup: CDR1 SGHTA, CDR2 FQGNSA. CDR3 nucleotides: TGTGCCAGCAGCGTTGGATACGGGGGCTCCTACGAGCAGTACTTC. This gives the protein CASSVGYGGSYEQYF.

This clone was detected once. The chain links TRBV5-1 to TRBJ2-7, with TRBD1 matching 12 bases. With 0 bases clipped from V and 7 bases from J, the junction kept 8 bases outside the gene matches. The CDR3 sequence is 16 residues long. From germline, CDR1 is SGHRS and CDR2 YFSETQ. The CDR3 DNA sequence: TGCGCCAGCAGCTTGGAAACGGGACAGGGGGCCGGAGAGCAGTACTTC. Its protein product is CASSLETGQGAGEQYF.

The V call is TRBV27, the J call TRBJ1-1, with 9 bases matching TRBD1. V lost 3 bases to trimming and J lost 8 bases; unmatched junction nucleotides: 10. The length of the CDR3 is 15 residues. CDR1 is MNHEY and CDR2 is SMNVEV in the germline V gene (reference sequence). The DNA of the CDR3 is TGTGCCAGCAGTTTGATGGGGACAGGGCATACCGAAGCTTTCTTT. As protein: CASSLMGTGHTEAFF.

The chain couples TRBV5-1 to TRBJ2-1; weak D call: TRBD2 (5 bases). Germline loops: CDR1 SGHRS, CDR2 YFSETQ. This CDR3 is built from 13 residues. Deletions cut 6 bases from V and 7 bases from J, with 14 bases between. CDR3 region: CASTPSMRNEQFF. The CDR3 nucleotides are TGCGCCAGCACCCCTAGCATGAGAAATGAGCAGTTCTTC.

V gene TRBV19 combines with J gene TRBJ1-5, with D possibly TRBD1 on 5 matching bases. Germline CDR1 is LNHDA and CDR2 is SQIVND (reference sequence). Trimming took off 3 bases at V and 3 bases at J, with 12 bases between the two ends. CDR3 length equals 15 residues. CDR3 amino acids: CASSIFPRVNQPQHF. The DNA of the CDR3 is TGTGCCAGTAGTATTTTTCCCAGGGTCAATCAGCCCCAGCATTTT.

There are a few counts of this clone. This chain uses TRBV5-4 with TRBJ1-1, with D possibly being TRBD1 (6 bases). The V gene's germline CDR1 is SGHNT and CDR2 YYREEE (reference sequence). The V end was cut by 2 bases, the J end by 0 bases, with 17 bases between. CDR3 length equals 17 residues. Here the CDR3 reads CASSFPGQRLLNTEAFF. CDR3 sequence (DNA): TGTGCCAGCAGCTTTCCTGGACAGCGACTCCTGAACACTGAAGCTTTCTTT.

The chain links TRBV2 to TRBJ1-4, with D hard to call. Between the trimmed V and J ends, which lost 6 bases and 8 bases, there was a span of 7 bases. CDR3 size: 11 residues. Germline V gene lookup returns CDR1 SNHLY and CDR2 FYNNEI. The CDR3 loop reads CASRDWEKLFF. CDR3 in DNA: TGTGCCAGCAGAGACTGGGAAAAACTGTTTTTT. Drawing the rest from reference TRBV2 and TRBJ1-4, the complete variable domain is EPEVTQTPSHQVTQMGQEVILRCVPISNHLYFYWYRQILGQKVEFLVSFYNNEISEKSEIFDDQFSVERPDGSNFTLKIRSTKLEDSAMYFCASRDWEKLFFGSGTQLSVL.

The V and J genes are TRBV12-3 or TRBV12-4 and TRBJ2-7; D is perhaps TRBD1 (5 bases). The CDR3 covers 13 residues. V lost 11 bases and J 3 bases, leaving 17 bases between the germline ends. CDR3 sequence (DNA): TGTGCCGGTCCGAGAGACAGCCGCTACGAGCAGTACTTC. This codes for CAGPRDSRYEQYF.

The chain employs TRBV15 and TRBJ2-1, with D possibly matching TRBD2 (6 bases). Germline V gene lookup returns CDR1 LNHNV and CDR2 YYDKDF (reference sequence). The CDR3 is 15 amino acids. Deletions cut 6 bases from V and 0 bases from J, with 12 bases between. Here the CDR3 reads CATSSGLYSYNEQFF. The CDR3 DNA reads TGTGCCACCAGTTCGGGACTTTACTCCTACAATGAGCAGTTCTTC. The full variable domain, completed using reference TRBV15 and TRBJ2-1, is DAMVIQNPRYQVTQFGKPVTLSCSQTLNHNVMYWYQQKSSQAPKLLFHYYDKDFNNEADTPDNFQSRRPNTSFCFLDIRSPGLGDTAMYLCATSSGLYSYNEQFFGPGTRLTVL.

The CDR3 spells CATSKKTGPSSTDTQYF. DNA for the CDR3: TGTGCCACCAGCAAAAAAACAGGTCCCTCTAGCACAGATACGCAGTATTTT. This chain connects TRBV15 to TRBJ2-3; D is perhaps TRBD1 (5 bases). Per the germline V gene, CDR1 is LNHNV and CDR2 is YYDKDF (reference sequence). Trimming pared 4 bases from V and 0 bases from J, leaving 17 bases between. This CDR3 spans 17 amino acids.

The CDR3 region is CASSPGSYNSPLHF. In DNA form, the CDR3 reads TGTGCCAGCAGCCCCGGCTCCTATAATTCACCCCTCCACTTT. The chain recombines TRBV7-9 with TRBJ1-6; D is ambiguous. Trimming cost V 5 bases and J 0 bases, with 5 bases left between them. This CDR3 spans 14 amino acids. Looked up from germline, CDR1 is SEHNR and CDR2 is FQNEAQ (reference sequence).

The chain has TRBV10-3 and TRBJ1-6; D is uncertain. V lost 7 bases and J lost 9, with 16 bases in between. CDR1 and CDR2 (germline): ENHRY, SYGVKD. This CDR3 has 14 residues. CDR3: CAIKAGGPGSPLHF. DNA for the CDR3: TGTGCCATCAAGGCGGGCGGGCCCGGTTCACCCCTCCACTTT.

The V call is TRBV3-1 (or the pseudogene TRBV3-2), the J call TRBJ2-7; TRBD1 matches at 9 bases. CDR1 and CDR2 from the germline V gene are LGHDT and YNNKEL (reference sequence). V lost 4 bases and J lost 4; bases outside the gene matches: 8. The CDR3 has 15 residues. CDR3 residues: CASSPYPGTGYEQYF. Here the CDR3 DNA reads TGTGCCAGCAGCCCATACCCAGGGACAGGGTACGAGCAGTACTTC.

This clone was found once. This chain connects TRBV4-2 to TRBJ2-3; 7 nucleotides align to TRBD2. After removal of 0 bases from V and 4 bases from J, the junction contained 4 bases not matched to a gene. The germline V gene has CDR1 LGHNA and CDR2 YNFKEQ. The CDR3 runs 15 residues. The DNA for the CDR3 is TGTGCCAGCAGCCAAGAGCGGGCGGGGGCAGATACGCAGTATTTT. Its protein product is CASSQERAGADTQYF.

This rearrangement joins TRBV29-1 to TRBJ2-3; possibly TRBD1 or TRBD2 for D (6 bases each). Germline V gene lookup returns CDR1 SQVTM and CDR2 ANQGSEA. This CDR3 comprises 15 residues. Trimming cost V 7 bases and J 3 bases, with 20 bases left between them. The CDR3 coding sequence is TGCAGCGGGGGGGCTGGTTGGGCGATGACAGATACGCAGTATTTT. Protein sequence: CSGGAGWAMTDTQYF.

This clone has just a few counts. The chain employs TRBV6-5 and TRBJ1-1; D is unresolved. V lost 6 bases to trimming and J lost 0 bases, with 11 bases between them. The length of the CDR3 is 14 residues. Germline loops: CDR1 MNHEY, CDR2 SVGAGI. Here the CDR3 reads CASSSGLLNTEAFF. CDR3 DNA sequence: TGTGCCAGCAGCTCCGGTCTGCTGAACACTGAAGCTTTCTTT.

This chain's CDR3 is CASSQTGPNYGYTF. In DNA form, the CDR3 reads TGTGCCAGCAGCCAAACAGGTCCAAACTATGGCTACACCTTC. The chain joins TRBV3-1 (or the pseudogene TRBV3-2) to TRBJ1-2, with a possible D match to TRBD1 (5 bases). The V end lost 2 bases, the J end lost 2 bases, and 9 bases lay between the germline ends. Per germline, CDR1 LGHDT and CDR2 YNNKEL (reference sequence). This CDR3 spans 14 amino acids.

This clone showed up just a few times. CDR3 amino acids: CAWMAAGVLTF. In DNA form, the CDR3 reads TGTGCCTGGATGGCGGCCGGCGTCCTGACTTTC. The rearrangement links TRBV30 to TRBJ2-6; D unresolved. The CDR3 loop spans 11 amino acids. V dropped 4 bases and J dropped 12 bases, with 10 bases sitting between them. Germline V gives CDR1 GTSNPN, CDR2 SVGIG (reference sequence).

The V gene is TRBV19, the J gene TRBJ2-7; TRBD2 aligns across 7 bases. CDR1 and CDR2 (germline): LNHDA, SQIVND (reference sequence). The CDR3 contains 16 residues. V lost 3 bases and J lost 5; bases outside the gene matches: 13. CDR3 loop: CASSMGGARPWHEQYF. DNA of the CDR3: TGTGCCAGTAGTATGGGAGGGGCCAGGCCTTGGCACGAGCAGTACTTC.

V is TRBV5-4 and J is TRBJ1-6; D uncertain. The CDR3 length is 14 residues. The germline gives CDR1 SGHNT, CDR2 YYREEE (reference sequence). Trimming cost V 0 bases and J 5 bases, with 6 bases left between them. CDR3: CASSLDTNNSPLHF. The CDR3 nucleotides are TGTGCCAGCAGCTTGGACACCAATAATTCACCCCTCCACTTT.

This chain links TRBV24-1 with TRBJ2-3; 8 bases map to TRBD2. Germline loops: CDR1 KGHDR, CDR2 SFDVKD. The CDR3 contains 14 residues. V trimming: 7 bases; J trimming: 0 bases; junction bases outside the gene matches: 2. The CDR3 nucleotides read TGTGCCACCAGCGGGGGGGCTAGCACAGATACGCAGTATTTT. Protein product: CATSGGASTDTQYF.

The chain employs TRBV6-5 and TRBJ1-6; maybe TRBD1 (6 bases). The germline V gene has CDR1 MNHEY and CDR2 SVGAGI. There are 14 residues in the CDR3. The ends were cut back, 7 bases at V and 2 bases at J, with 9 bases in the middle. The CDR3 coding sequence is TGTGCCAGCAATCAGGGGCCCTATAATTCACCCCTCCACTTT. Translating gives CASNQGPYNSPLHF.

The CDR3: CASSSGRGSRGVLNYGYTF. CDR3 DNA: TGTGCCAGCAGCTCCGGACGGGGCTCCAGGGGGGTCTTAAACTATGGCTACACCTTC. The rearrangement joins TRBV6-6 to TRBJ1-2, with TRBD1 identical over 7 bases. CDR1 and CDR2 (germline): MNHNY, SVGAGI (reference sequence). V shed 6 bases and J 2 bases; nucleotides not matched to a gene: 21. There are 19 residues in the CDR3.

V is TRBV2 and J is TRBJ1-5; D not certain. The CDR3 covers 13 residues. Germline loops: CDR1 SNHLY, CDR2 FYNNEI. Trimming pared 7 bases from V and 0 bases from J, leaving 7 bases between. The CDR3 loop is CASTQYSNQPQHF. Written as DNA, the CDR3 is TGTGCCAGCACGCAGTATAGCAATCAGCCCCAGCATTTT. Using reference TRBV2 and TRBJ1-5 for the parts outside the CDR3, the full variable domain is EPEVTQTPSHQVTQMGQEVILRCVPISNHLYFYWYRQILGQKVEFLVSFYNNEISEKSEIFDDQFSVERPDGSNFTLKIRSTKLEDSAMYFCASTQYSNQPQHFGDGTRLSIL.